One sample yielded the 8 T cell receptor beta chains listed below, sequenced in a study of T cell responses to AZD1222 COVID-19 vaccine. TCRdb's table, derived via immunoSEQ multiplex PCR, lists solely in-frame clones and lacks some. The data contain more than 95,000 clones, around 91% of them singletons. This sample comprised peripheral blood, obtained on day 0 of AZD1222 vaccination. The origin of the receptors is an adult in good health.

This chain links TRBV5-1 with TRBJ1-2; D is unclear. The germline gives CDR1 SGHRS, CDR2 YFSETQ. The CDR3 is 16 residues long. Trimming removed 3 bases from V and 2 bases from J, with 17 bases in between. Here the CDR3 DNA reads TGCGCCAGCAGCTGGGAGAACTCAATCCTCAACTATGGCTACACCTTC. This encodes CASSWENSILNYGYTF.

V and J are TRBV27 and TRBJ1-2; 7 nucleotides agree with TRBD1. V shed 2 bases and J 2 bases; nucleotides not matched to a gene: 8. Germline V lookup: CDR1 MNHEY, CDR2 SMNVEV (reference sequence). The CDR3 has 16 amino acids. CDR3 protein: CASSLKARGLNYGYTF. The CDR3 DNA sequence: TGTGCCAGCAGTTTAAAGGCCAGGGGGTTGAACTATGGCTACACCTTC.

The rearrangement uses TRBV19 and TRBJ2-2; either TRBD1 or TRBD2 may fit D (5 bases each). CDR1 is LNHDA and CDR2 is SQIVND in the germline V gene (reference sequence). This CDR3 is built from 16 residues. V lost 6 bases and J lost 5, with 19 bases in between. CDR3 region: CASSQVTGWGTGELFF. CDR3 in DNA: TGTGCCAGTAGCCAAGTCACAGGCTGGGGGACCGGGGAGCTGTTTTTT.

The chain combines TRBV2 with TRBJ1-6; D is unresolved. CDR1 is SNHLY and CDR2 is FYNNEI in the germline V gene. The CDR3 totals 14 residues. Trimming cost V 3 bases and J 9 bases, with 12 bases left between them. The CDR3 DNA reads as TGTGCCAGCAGTGAGTGGGGTAGAAGTTCACCCCTCCACTTT. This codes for CASSEWGRSSPLHF.

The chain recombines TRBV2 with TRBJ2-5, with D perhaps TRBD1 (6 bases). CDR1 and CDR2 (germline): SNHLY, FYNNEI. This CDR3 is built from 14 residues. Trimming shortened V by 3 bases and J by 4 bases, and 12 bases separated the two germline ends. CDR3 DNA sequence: TGTGCCAGCAGTGATAGGCAGGGGCCAGAGACCCAGTACTTC. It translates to CASSDRQGPETQYF.

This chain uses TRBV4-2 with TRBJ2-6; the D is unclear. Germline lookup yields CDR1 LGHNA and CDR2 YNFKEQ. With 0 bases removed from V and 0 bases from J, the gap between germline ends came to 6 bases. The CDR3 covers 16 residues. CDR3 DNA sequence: TGTGCCAGCAGCCAAGATACGTCCTCTGGGGCCAACGTCCTGACTTTC. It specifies CASSQDTSSGANVLTF.

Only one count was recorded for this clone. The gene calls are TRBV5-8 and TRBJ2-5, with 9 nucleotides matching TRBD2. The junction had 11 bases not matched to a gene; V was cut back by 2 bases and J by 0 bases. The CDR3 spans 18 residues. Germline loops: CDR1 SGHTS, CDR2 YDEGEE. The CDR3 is CASSFFQTSGLYQETQYF. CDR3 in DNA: TGTGCCAGCAGCTTCTTCCAAACTAGCGGGTTGTACCAAGAGACCCAGTACTTC.

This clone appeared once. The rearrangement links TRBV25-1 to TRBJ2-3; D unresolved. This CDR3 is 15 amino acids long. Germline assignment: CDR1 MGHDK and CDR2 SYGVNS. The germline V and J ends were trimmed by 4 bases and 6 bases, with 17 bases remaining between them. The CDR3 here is CASSVPALYGDTQYF. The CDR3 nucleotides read TGTGCCAGCAGTGTACCTGCCCTATATGGGGATACGCAGTATTTT.